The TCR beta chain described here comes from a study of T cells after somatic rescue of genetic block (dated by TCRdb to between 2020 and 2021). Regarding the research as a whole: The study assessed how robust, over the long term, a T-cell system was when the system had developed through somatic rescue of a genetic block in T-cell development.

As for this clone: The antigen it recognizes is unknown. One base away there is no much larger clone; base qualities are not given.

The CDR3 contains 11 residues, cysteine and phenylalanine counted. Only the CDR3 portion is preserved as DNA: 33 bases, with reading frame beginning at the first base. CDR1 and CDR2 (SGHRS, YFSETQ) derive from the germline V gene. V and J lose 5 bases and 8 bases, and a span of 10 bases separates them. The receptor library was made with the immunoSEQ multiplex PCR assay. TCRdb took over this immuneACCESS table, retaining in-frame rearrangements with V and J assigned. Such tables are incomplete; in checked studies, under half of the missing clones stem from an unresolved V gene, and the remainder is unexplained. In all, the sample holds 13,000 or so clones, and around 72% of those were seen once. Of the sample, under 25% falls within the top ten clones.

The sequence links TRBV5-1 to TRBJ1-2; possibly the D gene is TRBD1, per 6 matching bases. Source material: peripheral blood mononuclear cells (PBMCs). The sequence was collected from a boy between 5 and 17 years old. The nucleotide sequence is TGCGCCAGCAGTACAGGGTTAGGCTACACCTTC. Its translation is CASSTGLGYTF.